These T cell receptor beta chains were read from a single sample in a study of blood T cell repertoires in COVID-19. Measured with immunoSEQ multiplex PCR; TCRdb has only the in-frame clones, and not every one. The sample yields some 400,000 clones, around 89% seen once. Sequencing was carried out using peripheral blood. The receptors originated from a man younger than 35 with active or convalescent COVID-19. CDR3s include the opening cysteine and the closing phenylalanine or tryptophan. A D gene is named only where the DNA matches it firmly. The listing skips clone size in some rows; elsewhere it reads once, few, many or a size class.

cdr3_length clone_size d_call j_call v_call cdr3_nt cdr3_aa
13 . TRBD2 TRBJ2-7 TRBV28 TGTGCCAGCAGACTAGCGAGGGCCTACGAGCAGTACTTC CASRLARAYEQYF
17 . . TRBJ1-6 TRBV11-2 TGTGCCAGCAGCTTATTGGTCCCTAGGGGGTTGAATTCACCCCTCCACTTT CASSLLVPRGLNSPLHF
15 . . TRBJ2-3 TRBV5-1 TGCGCCAGCGGACCGGACAGCGGAGTCACAGATACGCAGTATTTT CASGPDSGVTDTQYF
16 . TRBD2 TRBJ2-1 TRBV11-2 TGTGCCAGCAGCTGGGGGCGGGAGGGATCTTACAATGAGCAGTTCTTC CASSWGREGSYNEQFF
15 . . TRBJ2-4 TRBV7-2 TGTGCCAGCAGCTTATGGCAGGGTCAGAGTAACATTCAGTACTTC CASSLWQGQSNIQYF
13 . . TRBJ2-7 TRBV7-2 TGTGCCAGCAGCTTTCAGATCTCCTACGAGCAGTACTTC CASSFQISYEQYF
13 . TRBD1 TRBJ1-6 TRBV19 TGTGCCAGTAGTGATAACAGGGGTTCACCCCTCCACTTT CASSDNRGSPLHF
13 . TRBD2 TRBJ2-1 TRBV9 TGTGCCAGCAGCAATAGCGGGGGCAATGAGCAGTTCTTC CASSNSGGNEQFF
14 . . TRBJ1-3 TRBV7-6 TGTGCCAGCAGCTTGGCAGGATCTGGAAACACCATATATTTT CASSLAGSGNTIYF
15 . TRBD1 TRBJ1-4 TRBV6-5 TGTGCCAGCAGTTACTCCCCGGGGACAGGGAAAAAACTGTTTTTT CASSYSPGTGKKLFF
14 . . TRBJ2-5 TRBV5-1 TGCGCCAGCAGCTTGGTCCCGGGACAAGAGACCCAGTACTTC CASSLVPGQETQYF
15 . TRBD1 TRBJ2-7 TRBV7-6 TGTGCCAGCAGCTCGCCCCTGACAGGGTTTTACGAGCAGTACTTC CASSSPLTGFYEQYF
13 . . TRBJ2-3 TRBV3-1/TRBV3-2 TGTGCCAGCAGCCAACCTAGCACAGATACGCAGTATTTT CASSQPSTDTQYF
15 . TRBD1 TRBJ1-6 TRBV14 TGTGCCAGCAGCCGTTGGGGACAGGGAGATTCACCCCTCCACTTT CASSRWGQGDSPLHF
15 . TRBD2 TRBJ2-1 TRBV19 TGTGCCAGTAGTATAGGTGGGACTAGTAACCATGAGCAGTTCTTC CASSIGGTSNHEQFF
17 . . TRBJ2-1 TRBV27 TGTGCCAGCAGTTTACCCACAGGGTTTGGTTCCTACAATGAGCAGTTCTTC CASSLPTGFGSYNEQFF
15 . TRBD2 TRBJ2-7 TRBV9 TGTGCCAGCGGGTTAGCGGGGGCCTCCTCCTACGAGCAGTACTTC CASGLAGASSYEQYF
13 once . TRBJ1-2 TRBV27 TGTGCCAGCAGTTCTACGACAGCCTATGGCTACACCTTC CASSSTTAYGYTF
18 . . TRBJ1-6 TRBV15 TGTGCCACCAGCAGAGATAGGCGGTCGAGCTCCTATAATTCACCCCTCCACTTT CATSRDRRSSSYNSPLHF
17 . . TRBJ1-3 TRBV4-3 TGCGCCAGCAGCCAAGATTTCAGCAGGGGCACTGGAAACACCATATATTTT CASSQDFSRGTGNTIYF
12 . TRBD1 TRBJ1-2 TRBV29-1 TGCAGCGTTTACACTTGGACAGGGTCCTCACCATTC CSVYTWTGSSPF
13 . . TRBJ2-7 TRBV7-2 TGTGCCAGCAGCTTGGACACGTCCTACGAGCAGTACTTC CASSLDTSYEQYF
20 . TRBD1 TRBJ1-1 TRBV27 TGTGCCAGCAGTACTCGCCTCCTCTCGCCGGGACAGGGTAGGAACACTGAAGCTTTCTTT CASSTRLLSPGQGRNTEAFF
14 . TRBD1 TRBJ2-1 TRBV28 TGTGCCAGCAGCCCCACAGGGGGCAGGAATGAGCAGTTCTTC CASSPTGGRNEQFF
16 . TRBD2 TRBJ2-2 TRBV11-1 TGTGCCAGCAGCCCTCGGGCGGGGGGCGCGGGCGGGGAGCTGTTTTTT CASSPRAGGAGGELFF
13 . . TRBJ2-7 TRBV7-9 TGTGCCAGCAGCCCAGGCACCTCGGACGAGCAGTACTTC CASSPGTSDEQYF
18 . TRBD1 TRBJ1-6 TRBV3-1/TRBV3-2 TGTGCCAGCAGCCAAACCCCCCAGGGGGCTTCCTATAATTCACCCCTCCACTTT CASSQTPQGASYNSPLHF
15 . TRBD1 TRBJ1-6 TRBV10-3 TGTGCCATCAGTGGAGACAGGGGAAATAATTCACCCCTCCACTTT CAISGDRGNNSPLHF
11 once . TRBJ1-4 TRBV12-3/TRBV12-4 TGTGCCAGCAGTCAGAGGGAAAAACTGTTTTTT CASSQREKLFF
13 . . TRBJ2-7 TRBV6-5 TGTGCCAGCAGACCTGACACGGTCGGCAAGCAGTACTTC CASRPDTVGKQYF
16 . TRBD1 TRBJ1-5 TRBV7-6 TGTGCCAGCAGCTTAATGACAGGGGGCTTCGATCAGCCCCAGCATTTT CASSLMTGGFDQPQHF
15 . . TRBJ1-1 TRBV6-5 TGTGCCAGCAGTTTTGACCCGGGGTCGGGGGCTGAAGCTTTCTTT CASSFDPGSGAEAFF
14 . TRBD1 TRBJ2-7 TRBV6-2/TRBV6-3 TGTGCCAGCAGTCCCTGGGACAGGGGTTACGAGCAGTACTTC CASSPWDRGYEQYF
16 few TRBD1 TRBJ1-5 TRBV19 TGTGCCAGTAGTATAGAACCTACAGGGGCAGATCAGCCCCAGCATTTT CASSIEPTGADQPQHF
15 . TRBD1 TRBJ1-5 TRBV2 TGTGCCAGCAGGCGACAGGGGGTCCGCAATCAGCCCCAGCATTTT CASRRQGVRNQPQHF
17 . TRBD1 TRBJ1-5 TRBV6-2/TRBV6-3 TGTGCCAGCAGTTACACCCCGGGACAGGGGTTCCATCAGCCCCAGCATTTT CASSYTPGQGFHQPQHF
16 . . TRBJ1-5 TRBV6-5 TGTGCCAGCAGTTACTCGAATCCAGGGGTCAATCAGCCCCAGCATTTT CASSYSNPGVNQPQHF
14 . . TRBJ2-7 TRBV27 TGTGCCAGCAGTCGGTCTGGGGGCTGGAGTGAGCAGTACTTC CASSRSGGWSEQYF
19 . TRBD1 TRBJ1-5 TRBV7-8 TGTGCCAGCAGCCAAAGGCCCGACAGGGGAAGACTGGCCAATCAGCCCCAGCATTTT CASSQRPDRGRLANQPQHF
18 once . TRBJ2-1 TRBV3-1/TRBV3-2 TGTGCCAGCAGTCAAATGGATTTTCGGGGTTCATACTACAATGAGCAGTTCTTC CASSQMDFRGSYYNEQFF